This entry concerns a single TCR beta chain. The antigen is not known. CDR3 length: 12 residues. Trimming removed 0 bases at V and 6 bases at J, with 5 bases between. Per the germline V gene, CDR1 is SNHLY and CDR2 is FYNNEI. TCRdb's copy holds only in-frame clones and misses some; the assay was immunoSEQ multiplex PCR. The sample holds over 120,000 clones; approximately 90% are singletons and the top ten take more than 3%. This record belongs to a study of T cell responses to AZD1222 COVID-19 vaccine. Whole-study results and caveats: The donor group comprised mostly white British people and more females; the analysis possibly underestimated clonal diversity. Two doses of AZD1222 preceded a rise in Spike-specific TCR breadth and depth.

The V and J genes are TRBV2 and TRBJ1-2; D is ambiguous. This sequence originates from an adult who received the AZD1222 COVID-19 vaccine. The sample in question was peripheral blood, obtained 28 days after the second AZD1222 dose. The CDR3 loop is CASSEAQDGYTF. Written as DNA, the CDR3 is TGTGCCAGCAGTGAAGCCCAAGATGGCTACACCTTC.